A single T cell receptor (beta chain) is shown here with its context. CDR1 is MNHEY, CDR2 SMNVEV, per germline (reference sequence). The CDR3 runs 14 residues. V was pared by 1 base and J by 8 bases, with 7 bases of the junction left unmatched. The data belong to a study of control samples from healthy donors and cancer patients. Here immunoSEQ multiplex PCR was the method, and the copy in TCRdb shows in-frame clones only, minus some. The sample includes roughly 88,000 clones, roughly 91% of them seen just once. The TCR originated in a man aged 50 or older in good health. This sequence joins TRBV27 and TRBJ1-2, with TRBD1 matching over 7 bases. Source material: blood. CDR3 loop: CASSLYEGARGYTF. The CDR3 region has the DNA TGTGCCAGCAGTTTATATGAGGGGGCGCGCGGCTACACCTTC.